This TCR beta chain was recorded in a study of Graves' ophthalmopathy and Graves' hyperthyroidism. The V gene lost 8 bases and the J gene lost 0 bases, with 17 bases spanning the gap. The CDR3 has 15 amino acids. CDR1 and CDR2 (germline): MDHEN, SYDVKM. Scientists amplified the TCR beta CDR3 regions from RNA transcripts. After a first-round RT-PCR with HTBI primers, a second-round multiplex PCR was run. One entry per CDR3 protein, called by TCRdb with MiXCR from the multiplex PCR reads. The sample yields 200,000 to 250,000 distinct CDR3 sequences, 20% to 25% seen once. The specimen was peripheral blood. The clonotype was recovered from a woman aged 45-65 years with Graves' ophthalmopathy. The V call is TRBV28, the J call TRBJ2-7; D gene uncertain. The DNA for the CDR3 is TGTGCCAGCCCCGGGTCGGGTGGAGACTCCTACGAGCAGTACTTC. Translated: CASPGSGGDSYEQYF.